This is a list of T cell receptor beta chains from one sample in a study of cytomegalovirus exposure and HLA in healthy donors. Clones were sequenced by immunoSEQ multiplex PCR, and TCRdb holds only the in-frame ones, with some missing. The data hold 99,000 or so clones, with 75% to 85% observed a single time. The material sequenced was PBMCs. The receptors were gathered from a male donor in good health and CMV-seropositive. Each CDR3 is given with its conserved first and last residue. D genes are given only for firm matches. The listing skips clone size in some rows; elsewhere it reads once, few, many or a size class.

clone size,V gene,J gene,D gene,CDR3 length,CDR3 protein,CDR3 DNA
NA,TRBV5-6,TRBJ2-5,NA,13,CASSPQGQETQYF,TGTGCCAGCAGCCCACAGGGACAAGAGACCCAGTACTTC
NA,TRBV4-1,TRBJ1-4,NA,16,CASSQEINRPFGKLFF,TGCGCCAGCAGCCAAGAAATCAACAGGCCTTTTGGGAAACTGTTTTTT
once,TRBV2,TRBJ2-7,NA,12,CASRAEPYEQYF,TGTGCCAGCAGGGCAGAACCCTACGAGCAGTACTTC
NA,TRBV30,TRBJ1-2,NA,10,CVWSASGYTF,TGTGTCTGGAGTGCTTCCGGCTACACCTTC
few,TRBV5-1,TRBJ2-3,NA,15,CASSSRVSYTDTQYF,TGCGCCAGCAGCTCCAGGGTCTCTTACACAGATACGCAGTATTTT
NA,TRBV2,TRBJ1-5,NA,16,CASSEGARGSNQPQHF,TGTGCCAGCAGTGAAGGAGCCAGGGGTAGCAATCAGCCCCAGCATTTT
once,TRBV5-1,TRBJ2-7,TRBD1,15,CASSPGTVTSYEQYF,TGCGCCAGCAGCCCTGGGACAGTAACCTCCTACGAGCAGTACTTC
NA,TRBV12-5,TRBJ2-7,TRBD1,16,CASGFIMTGGSYEQYF,TGTGCTAGTGGTTTCATAATGACAGGGGGCTCCTACGAGCAGTACTTC
few,TRBV19,TRBJ1-1,NA,15,CATKGAVTTNTEAFF,TGTGCCACGAAAGGGGCAGTTACTACGAACACTGAAGCTTTCTTT
NA,TRBV5-1,TRBJ2-2,NA,15,CASSLRRVNTGELFF,TGCGCCAGCAGCTTGAGGCGGGTGAACACCGGGGAGCTGTTTTTT
once,TRBV7-9,TRBJ1-1,NA,13,CASSPAGRTEAFF,TGTGCCAGCAGCCCCGCAGGGAGGACTGAAGCTTTCTTT
NA,TRBV6-1,TRBJ1-1,NA,14,CASSDHQGVTEAFF,TGTGCCAGCAGTGACCATCAGGGTGTAACTGAAGCTTTCTTT
NA,TRBV4-2,TRBJ2-1,NA,15,CASSQDKLGYDEQFF,TGTGCCAGCAGCCAAGACAAACTAGGGTACGATGAGCAGTTCTTC
NA,TRBV5-1,TRBJ1-1,TRBD1,13,CASSSGQVTEAFF,TGCGCCAGCAGCTCTGGACAGGTGACTGAAGCTTTCTTT
once,TRBV27,TRBJ2-2,TRBD1,17,CASSSGQMIANTGELFF,TGTGCCAGCAGTTCGGGACAGATGATCGCGAACACCGGGGAGCTGTTTTTT
NA,TRBV6-5,TRBJ1-2,NA,14,CASSFATGLDGYTF,TGTGCCAGCAGTTTTGCGACAGGACTGGATGGCTACACCTTC
NA,TRBV4-1,TRBJ2-3,TRBD2,20,CASSQGATSGGATDTDTQYF,TGCGCCAGCAGCCAAGGGGCGACTAGCGGGGGGGCTACTGACACAGATACGCAGTATTTT
NA,TRBV19,TRBJ1-2,TRBD1,13,CASSPLDRSGYTF,TGTGCCAGTAGTCCCTTGGACAGGTCTGGCTACACCTTC
NA,TRBV25-1,TRBJ2-3,NA,14,CASIQGSRTDTQYF,TGTGCCAGCATTCAGGGAAGTAGGACAGATACGCAGTATTTT
NA,TRBV5-1,TRBJ1-2,TRBD1,13,CASSSTGGGGYTF,TGCGCCAGCAGCTCGACAGGGGGAGGTGGCTACACCTTC
NA,TRBV5-6,TRBJ1-1,NA,14,CASSILQGNTEAFF,TGTGCCAGCAGCATACTACAGGGAAACACTGAAGCTTTCTTT
once,TRBV5-1,TRBJ2-2,NA,14,CASSSQGGTGELFF,TGCGCCAGCAGCTCCCAGGGGGGCACCGGGGAGCTGTTTTTT
NA,TRBV7-3,TRBJ1-1,NA,14,CASSLGGLDTEAFF,TGTGCCAGCAGCTTAGGGGGGTTAGACACTGAAGCTTTCTTT
NA,TRBV7-2,TRBJ2-2,NA,12,CASSPRGGELFF,TGTGCCAGCAGTCCCAGGGGTGGGGAGCTGTTTTTT
NA,TRBV5-1,TRBJ2-1,TRBD1,15,CASSLTGESYNEQFF,TGCGCCAGCAGCTTGACAGGGGAATCCTACAATGAGCAGTTCTTC
NA,TRBV5-6,TRBJ1-1,NA,13,CAGSSQPNTEAFF,TGTGCCGGCAGCTCACAGCCGAACACTGAAGCTTTCTTT
NA,TRBV2,TRBJ2-6,TRBD2,16,CASSARGGSGANVLTF,TGTGCCAGCAGTGCACGGGGGGGTAGTGGGGCCAACGTCCTGACTTTC
NA,TRBV7-6,TRBJ1-2,NA,15,CASSLGDRANYGYTF,TGTGCCAGCAGCTTAGGAGACAGAGCTAACTATGGCTACACCTTC
NA,TRBV27,TRBJ2-7,TRBD1,14,CASSQWDRIYEQYF,TGTGCCAGCAGCCAATGGGACAGGATTTACGAGCAGTACTTC
NA,TRBV18,TRBJ2-5,NA,13,CASSRNFQETQYF,TGTGCCAGCTCACGAAACTTCCAAGAGACCCAGTACTTC
NA,TRBV19,TRBJ1-4,NA,15,CASSIRRTPNEKLFF,TGTGCCAGTAGTATTCGACGGACACCTAATGAAAAACTGTTTTTT
few,TRBV19,TRBJ1-1,NA,15,CASSRLIGKGTEAFF,TGTGCCAGTAGTAGGCTCATCGGAAAGGGGACTGAAGCTTTCTTT
NA,TRBV5-4,TRBJ1-6,NA,14,CASSLRGSNSPLHF,TGTGCCAGCAGCTTGAGGGGGTCCAATTCACCCCTCCACTTT
NA,TRBV19,TRBJ1-5,NA,13,CASSGTLNQPQHF,TGTGCCAGTAGTGGGACTCTGAATCAGCCCCAGCATTTT
NA,TRBV5-1,TRBJ1-2,NA,13,CASSLAGERGYTF,TGCGCCAGCAGCTTGGCAGGGGAACGAGGCTACACCTTC
NA,TRBV19,TRBJ2-3,NA,14,CASSMEPQGDTQYF,TGTGCCAGTAGTATGGAACCCCAGGGAGATACGCAGTATTTT
NA,TRBV5-6,TRBJ1-1,NA,12,CASSPGDTEAFF,TGTGCCAGCAGCCCCGGGGACACTGAAGCTTTCTTT
NA,TRBV5-4,TRBJ1-2,NA,15,CASSIPGTLNYGYTF,TGTGCCAGCAGCATTCCCGGGACACTCAACTATGGCTACACCTTC
NA,TRBV25-1,TRBJ2-7,NA,13,CASSEDWSYEQYF,TGTGCCAGCAGTGAGGACTGGTCCTACGAGCAGTACTTC
NA,TRBV11-2,TRBJ1-2,TRBD1,15,CASSLDPGQVYGYTF,TGTGCCAGCAGCTTAGACCCGGGACAGGTCTATGGCTACACCTTC
NA,TRBV25-1,TRBJ1-1,TRBD1,17,CASSKGTGGTMNTEAFF,TGTGCCAGCAGTAAAGGGACAGGGGGAACTATGAACACTGAAGCTTTCTTT
NA,TRBV5-4,TRBJ2-5,NA,14,CASSFGQGQETQYF,TGTGCCAGCAGCTTTGGCCAGGGTCAAGAGACCCAGTACTTC
once,TRBV5-1,TRBJ1-1,TRBD1,15,CASSPGQGGRTEAFF,TGCGCCAGCAGCCCGGGACAGGGAGGTCGGACTGAAGCTTTCTTT
NA,TRBV23-1,TRBJ1-4,NA,14,CASRPFSGGEKLFF,TGCGCCAGCAGACCTTTTAGTGGAGGGGAAAAACTGTTTTTT
NA,TRBV2,TRBJ1-1,NA,13,CASSSRGGTEAFF,TGTGCCAGCAGTTCCAGGGGTGGTACTGAAGCTTTCTTT
NA,TRBV5-1,TRBJ2-5,TRBD1,15,CASSLGTGGQKTQYF,TGCGCCAGCAGCTTGGGGACAGGGGGCCAGAAGACCCAGTACTTC
few,TRBV6-1,TRBJ1-5,TRBD1,15,CASSGAGGSNQPQHF,TGTGCCAGCAGTGGGGCAGGGGGTAGCAATCAGCCCCAGCATTTT
NA,TRBV5-1,TRBJ2-7,TRBD1,14,CASSHPTGFDEQYF,TGCGCCAGCAGCCACCCGACAGGGTTCGACGAGCAGTACTTC
NA,TRBV5-6,TRBJ1-2,NA,12,CASSSPDYGYTF,TGTGCCAGCAGCTCCCCGGACTATGGCTACACCTTC
NA,TRBV14,TRBJ1-2,NA,12,CASSQQNYGYTF,TGTGCCAGCAGCCAGCAGAACTATGGCTACACCTTC